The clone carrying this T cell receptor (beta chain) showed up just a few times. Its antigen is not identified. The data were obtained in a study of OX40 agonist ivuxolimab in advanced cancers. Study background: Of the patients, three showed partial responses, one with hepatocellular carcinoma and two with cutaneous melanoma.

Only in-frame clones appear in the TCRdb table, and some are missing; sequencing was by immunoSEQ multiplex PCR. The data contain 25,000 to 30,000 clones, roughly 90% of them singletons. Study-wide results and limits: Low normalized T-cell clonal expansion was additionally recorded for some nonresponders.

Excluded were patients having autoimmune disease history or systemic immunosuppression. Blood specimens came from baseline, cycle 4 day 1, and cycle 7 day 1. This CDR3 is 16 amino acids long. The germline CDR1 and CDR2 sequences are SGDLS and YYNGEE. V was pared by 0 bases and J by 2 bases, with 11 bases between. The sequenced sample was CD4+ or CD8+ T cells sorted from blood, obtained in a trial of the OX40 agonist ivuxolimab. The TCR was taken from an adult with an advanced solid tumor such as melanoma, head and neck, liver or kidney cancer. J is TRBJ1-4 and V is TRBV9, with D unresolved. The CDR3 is CASSVGGGSTNEKLFF. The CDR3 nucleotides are TGTGCCAGCAGCGTAGGGGGAGGGTCCACTAATGAAAAACTGTTTTTT.